These 2 T cell receptor beta chains were all obtained from the same sample, sequenced in a study of beta chain features in type 1 diabetes. cDNA synthesis used the whole RNA isolate, giving expressed TCRB sequences. TCRdb's copy holds only in-frame clones and misses some; the assay was immunoSEQ multiplex PCR. The repertoire holds hundreds of thousands of clones, with over 12% as singletons. Study-level findings and limits: TCRB CDR3 length was moderately but significantly reduced in all four CD4+ subsets of Type 1 diabetes patients.

No antigen has been assigned to these receptors. Sequencing was performed on naive CD4+ T cells from blood. The receptors shown here come from a man aged 18 to 29 with type 1 diabetes.

This chain uses TRBV19 with TRBJ1-6; 7 nucleotides agree with TRBD1. The ends lost 7 bases at V and 7 bases at J; junction bases unmatched: 10. Germline V CDR1 and CDR2: LNHDA, SQIVND (reference sequence). This CDR3 comprises 15 residues. The CDR3 spells CASKIAGGRNSPLHF. The CDR3 nucleotides are TGTGCCAGTAAGATAGCAGGGGGGCGGAATTCACCCCTCCACTTT.

This clone was detected only a few times. The rearrangement joins TRBV2 to TRBJ1-1; D gene ambiguous. Germline lookup yields CDR1 SNHLY and CDR2 FYNNEI. The CDR3 has 13 amino acids. Trimming took 7 bases from V and 1 from J, leaving 10 bases between them. The CDR3 here is CASIFNRNTEAFF. The CDR3 DNA reads TGTGCCAGCATTTTCAACAGGAACACTGAAGCTTTCTTT.